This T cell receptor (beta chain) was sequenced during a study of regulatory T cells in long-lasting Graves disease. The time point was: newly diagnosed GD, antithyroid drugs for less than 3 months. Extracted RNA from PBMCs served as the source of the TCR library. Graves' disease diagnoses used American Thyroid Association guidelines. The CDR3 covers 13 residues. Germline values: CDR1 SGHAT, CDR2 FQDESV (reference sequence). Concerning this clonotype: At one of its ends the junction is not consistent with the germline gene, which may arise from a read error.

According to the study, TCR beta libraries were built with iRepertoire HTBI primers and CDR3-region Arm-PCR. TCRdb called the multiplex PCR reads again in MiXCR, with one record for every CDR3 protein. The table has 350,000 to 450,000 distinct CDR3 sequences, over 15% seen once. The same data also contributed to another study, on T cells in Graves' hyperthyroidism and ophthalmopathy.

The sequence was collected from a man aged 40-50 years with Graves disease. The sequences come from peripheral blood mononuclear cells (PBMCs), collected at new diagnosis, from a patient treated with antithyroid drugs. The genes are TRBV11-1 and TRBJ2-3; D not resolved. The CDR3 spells CAGSLERTDTQYF. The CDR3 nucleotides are TGTGCCGGCAGCTTAGAACGCACAGATACGCAGTATTTT.